A selection of T cell receptor beta chains follows, all from one sample in a study of technical replicates of blood from a few donors. Measured with immunoSEQ multiplex PCR; TCRdb has only the in-frame clones, and not every one. The table lists around 67,000 clones, 86% of them singletons. Sequencing used PBMCs. The receptors come from a human donor in good health. Some clones in this sample may be carry-over from other donors' samples. The CDR3 runs from the conserved cysteine through the conserved F or W. The D gene is left open where the match is weak. A row's size may be missing; if present it is once, few, many or a size class.

J gene,D gene,clone size,V gene,CDR3 DNA,CDR3 protein
TRBJ1-1,.,.,TRBV11-2,TGTGCCAGCAGCGCGGACACCCGCGGCACTGAAGCTTTCTTT,CASSADTRGTEAFF
TRBJ1-2,.,.,TRBV5-8,TGTGCCAGCACCAGGGTCCTTTATGGCTACACCTTC,CASTRVLYGYTF
TRBJ1-4,.,.,TRBV27,TGTGCCAGCAGGCGGAACAGGGATGAAAAACTGTTTTTT,CASRRNRDEKLFF
TRBJ1-2,TRBD1,.,TRBV27,TGTGCCAGCAGTTTAAGGGACAGCGGTGGCTACACCTTC,CASSLRDSGGYTF
TRBJ1-6,TRBD1,few,TRBV2,TGTGCCAGCAGTCCAACAGGGGGCGAGAATTCACCCCTCCACTTT,CASSPTGGENSPLHF
TRBJ2-5,TRBD2,.,TRBV2,TGTGCCAGCAGCGCAGGACTAGCGGGAATGGAAGAGACCCAGTACTTC,CASSAGLAGMEETQYF
TRBJ1-1,.,.,TRBV30,TGTGCCTGGAGTGATCAGGGGCGGACTGAAGCTTTCTTT,CAWSDQGRTEAFF
TRBJ2-5,TRBD2,.,TRBV4-3,TGCGCCAGCAGCCCAGCGTGGTTAGCGGGGGGCAGGGGGGAGACCCAGTACTTC,CASSPAWLAGGRGETQYF
TRBJ1-6,.,few,TRBV25-1,TGTGCCAGCATTGGGTGGGGGGACTCACCCCTCCACTTT,CASIGWGDSPLHF
TRBJ1-1,.,.,TRBV27,TGTGCCAGCAGCCCTTTCCCCGGGAATCAGAACACTGAAGCTTTCTTT,CASSPFPGNQNTEAFF
TRBJ1-3,.,.,TRBV6-6,TGTGCCAGCAGCCCTGTCAGGGGCAGCTCTGGAAACACCATATATTTT,CASSPVRGSSGNTIYF
TRBJ2-7,TRBD2,.,TRBV29-1,TGCAGCGGGGGGGAGGGAGGGGACGAGCAGTACTTC,CSGGEGGDEQYF
TRBJ1-5,TRBD1,.,TRBV4-1,TGCGCCAGCAGCCCGGGACAGGGGGTAAATCAGCCCCAGCATTTT,CASSPGQGVNQPQHF
TRBJ1-1,.,.,TRBV5-1,TGCGCCAGCAGCTTGGGAGGGAACACTGAAGCTTTCTTT,CASSLGGNTEAFF
TRBJ2-7,.,once,TRBV11-2,TGTGCCAGCAGTTCGCCGGCCCAGGGGGGCCCAGGGTACTTC,CASSSPAQGGPGYF
TRBJ1-2,.,.,TRBV2,TGTGCCAGCAGCTCCGGGACATATGGCTACACCTTC,CASSSGTYGYTF
TRBJ2-7,TRBD2,.,TRBV7-2,TGTGCCAGCAGCTTTATACTAGCGGGAGGGGGTGAGCAGTACTTC,CASSFILAGGGEQYF
TRBJ2-7,.,.,TRBV27,TGTGCCAGCAGTTTCGAAAGGAGAGGGGAGCAGTACTTC,CASSFERRGEQYF
TRBJ2-3,TRBD2,few,TRBV4-3,TGCGCCAGCAGCCAAGACCTAGCGGGGGTGTCAGATACGCAGTATTTT,CASSQDLAGVSDTQYF
TRBJ2-7,TRBD1,.,TRBV6-1,TGTGCCACCCAGACCAGACAGGGCCCCTACGAGCAGTACTTC,CATQTRQGPYEQYF
TRBJ1-1,TRBD1,many,TRBV6-5,TGTGCCAGCAGGGGACAGCTTAACACTGAAGCTTTCTTT,CASRGQLNTEAFF
TRBJ1-4,TRBD1,.,TRBV4-3,TGCGCCAGCAGCCAAAACTACGGGACAGGGGGTGAAAAACTGTTTTTT,CASSQNYGTGGEKLFF
TRBJ2-7,TRBD2,.,TRBV7-8,TGTGCCAGCAGCCCGATCAAGACCGGGACTAGCGGAACCTACGAGCAGTACTTC,CASSPIKTGTSGTYEQYF
TRBJ2-1,.,.,TRBV11-3,TGTGCCAGCAGCTTGGCAGGTCCCAACAATGAGCAGTTCTTC,CASSLAGPNNEQFF
TRBJ2-3,.,.,TRBV25-1,TGTGCCAGCAGGCGGGAAGAACCTAAGTCCACGCAGTATTTT,CASRREEPKSTQYF
TRBJ1-5,.,.,TRBV6-5,TGTGCCAGCAGTCCAACAGGAGGGGCTCAGCCCCAGCATTTT,CASSPTGGAQPQHF
TRBJ2-7,.,.,TRBV6-5,TGTGCCAGCAGTCGGGCACAGGGGGGGCGCGAGCAGTACTTC,CASSRAQGGREQYF
TRBJ1-2,.,.,TRBV6-1,TGTGCCAGCAGAGGGGCCGCACCTTCGAATACCTTC,CASRGAAPSNTF
TRBJ1-2,TRBD1,.,TRBV6-5,TGTGCCAGCAGGAGGGACAGCGGCTATGGCTACACCTTC,CASRRDSGYGYTF
TRBJ1-2,.,.,TRBV5-4,TGTGCCATACCGGAGGGAGGTCTTCGCTATGGCTACACCTTC,CAIPEGGLRYGYTF
TRBJ2-7,.,many,TRBV7-9,TGTGCCAGCAGCCCCGTTTATAGGGGTACGTACGAGCAGTACTTC,CASSPVYRGTYEQYF
TRBJ1-5,.,few,TRBV19,TGTGCCAGTCCTCGGAGGGCCTTCCAGCCCCAGCATTTT,CASPRRAFQPQHF
TRBJ2-5,TRBD2,.,TRBV12-5,TGTGCTAGTGGTTTGGAGGGAGCGGGAGGGCCCGGAGAGACCCAGTACTTC,CASGLEGAGGPGETQYF
TRBJ1-4,TRBD1,.,TRBV5-1,TGCGCCAGCAGCGGACAGGGGAGTACAACTAATGAAAAACTGTTTTTT,CASSGQGSTTNEKLFF
TRBJ2-7,.,.,TRBV4-2,TGTGCCAGCAGCCGGGGGCAGGGACAAAACTACGAGCAGTACTTC,CASSRGQGQNYEQYF
TRBJ2-2,.,.,TRBV4-1,TGCGCCAGCAGCCAAGGAGGGGGCACCGGGGAGCTGTTTTTT,CASSQGGGTGELFF
TRBJ2-1,TRBD2,once,TRBV7-9,TGTGCCAGCAGCCCTAGCGGGCCTGGGTACAATGAGCAGTTCTTC,CASSPSGPGYNEQFF
TRBJ2-1,.,.,TRBV11-2,TGTGCCCTCGACTTGCTTAGTAATGAGCAGTTCTTC,CALDLLSNEQFF
TRBJ1-1,.,.,TRBV15,TGTGCCACCAGCAGAGACAGGGTGGGGACTGAAGCTTTCTTT,CATSRDRVGTEAFF
TRBJ1-2,.,.,TRBV10-3,TGTGCCATCTTGTGGGGTACAGGGAAGGCGGGCTACACCTTC,CAILWGTGKAGYTF
TRBJ2-2,TRBD1,.,TRBV11-2,TGTGCCAGCAGCTACACGTCCACAGGGGCCGGGGAGCTGTTTTTT,CASSYTSTGAGELFF
TRBJ1-4,.,.,TRBV6-6,TGTGCCAGCAGCTTATTAGATGAAAAACTGTTTTTT,CASSLLDEKLFF
TRBJ1-4,.,.,TRBV4-3,TGCGCCAGCAGCCTGGGGAGCCCGGGAAAACTGTTTTTT,CASSLGSPGKLFF
TRBJ1-1,.,.,TRBV4-3,TGCGCCAGCAGCCAAGATAACAGGATGAACACTGAAGCTTTCTTT,CASSQDNRMNTEAFF
TRBJ1-2,.,.,TRBV2,TGTGCCAGCACGGTGGCTAACTATGGCTACACCTTC,CASTVANYGYTF
TRBJ2-7,TRBD1,.,TRBV29-1,TGCAGCGTTGAGTCAGGGGGCGGTTACGAGCAGTACTTC,CSVESGGGYEQYF
TRBJ2-1,TRBD2,.,TRBV6-4,TGTGCCAGCAGTGTCGAGTGGGGGGGAAGTAATGAGCAGTTCTTC,CASSVEWGGSNEQFF
TRBJ1-5,.,.,TRBV10-3,TGTGCCATCAGTGACAGGGGTACGGATCAGCCCCAGCATTTT,CAISDRGTDQPQHF
TRBJ2-7,TRBD2,.,TRBV6-5,TGTGCCAGCAGTTACTCTGGCGGGAGGTCACCCGAGCAGTACTTC,CASSYSGGRSPEQYF
TRBJ2-1,.,.,TRBV9,TGTGCCAGCAGCCGTAGGGGCGGGGGCGCATACAATGAGCAGTTCTTC,CASSRRGGGAYNEQFF
TRBJ1-6,TRBD1,.,TRBV5-4,TGTGCCAGCAGCATAACCGACAGGGGTGTTTCACCCCTCCACTTT,CASSITDRGVSPLHF
TRBJ2-3,TRBD2,.,TRBV18,TGTGCCAGCTCACCACCGGGGCCGCGGGAGGGAACAGATACGCAGTATTTT,CASSPPGPREGTDTQYF
TRBJ2-5,TRBD1,.,TRBV29-1,TGCAGCACCGCCCTAGGGGGCGCAGGACGAGGGATAGGCGAGACCCAGTACTTC,CSTALGGAGRGIGETQYF
TRBJ1-2,.,.,TRBV6-5,TGTGCCAGCAGTCGGTCGGGAATTAGGAAGGAGGGCTACACCTTC,CASSRSGIRKEGYTF